The present TCR beta chain was sequenced within a study of CD8 T cells in ankylosing spondylitis. Study-wide results and limits: Past studies reported some motif variants in reactive arthritis synovial fluid and blood. Matched synovial fluid from ankylosing spondylitis patients was reported to be enriched for disease-linked clones. The authors found the disease-linked clones to be CD8+ and relatively rare in peripheral blood. Seemingly characteristic of ankylosing spondylitis blood was a TCR beta motif consisting of roughly 8 highly homologous variants.

The germline V gene has CDR1 DFQATT and CDR2 SNEGSKA (reference sequence). This CDR3 is 16 amino acids long. V was cut by 2 bases and J by 3 bases, with 19 bases left in between. The authors made TCR beta libraries by quantitative 5'-RACE with molecular barcodes. In TCRdb, the 5' RACE reads were re-called with MiXCR into one record per CDR3 protein. The sample holds roughly 370,000 distinct CDR3 sequences, more than 20% seen once. This clonotype was counted only a few times. The antigen is not known. The clonotype originates from a male donor with ankylosing spondylitis. The rearrangement links TRBV20-1 to TRBJ1-2, with D hard to call. The material sequenced was blood, either unsorted or a sorted T cell fraction (not recorded which). The CDR3 nucleotides read TGCAGTGCTAGACCATCGGGTCCCCTCGGCTACTATGGCTACACCTTC. This sequence encodes CSARPSGPLGYYGYTF.